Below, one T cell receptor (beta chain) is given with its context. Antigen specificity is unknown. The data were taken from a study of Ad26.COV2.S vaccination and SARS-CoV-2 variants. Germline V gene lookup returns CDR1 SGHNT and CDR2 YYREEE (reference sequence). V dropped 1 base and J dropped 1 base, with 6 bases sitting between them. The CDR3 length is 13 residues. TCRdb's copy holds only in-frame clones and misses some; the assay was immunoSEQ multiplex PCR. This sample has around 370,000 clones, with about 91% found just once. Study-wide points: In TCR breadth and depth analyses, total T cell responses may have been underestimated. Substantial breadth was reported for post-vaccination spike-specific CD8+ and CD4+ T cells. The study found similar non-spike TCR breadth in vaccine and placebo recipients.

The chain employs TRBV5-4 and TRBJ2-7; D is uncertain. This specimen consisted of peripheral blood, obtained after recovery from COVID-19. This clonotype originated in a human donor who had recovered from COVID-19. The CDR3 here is CASSLRPSYEQYF. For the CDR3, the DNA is TGTGCCAGCAGCTTGAGGCCGTCCTACGAGCAGTACTTC.